These T cell receptor beta chains were read from a single sample in a study of CD8 T cells in Susac syndrome. TCRdb reanalysed the immunoSEQ multiplex PCR reads using MiXCR and keeps one entry per CDR3 protein. Altogether roughly 200,000 distinct CDR3 sequences are present, more than 85% being singletons, with the ten largest covering 0.082%. Sequenced input: CD4+ T cells from PBMCs. Source of these receptors: a human donor with multiple sclerosis. The CDR3 runs from the conserved cysteine through the conserved F or W. Each record gives: clone size, V gene, J gene, D gene, CDR3 DNA, CDR3 protein. D genes are given only for firm matches. Expanded clones get a size class; other rows say once, few or many, or leave the size out.

abundance: NA; v_gene: TRBV25-1; j_gene: TRBJ2-5; d_gene: TRBD2; CDR3nt: TGTGCCAGCAGTGAAGTTAGCGGGACCTTAGGGGAGACCCAGTACTTC; CDR3aa: CASSEVSGTLGETQYF
abundance: NA; v_gene: TRBV11-2; j_gene: TRBJ2-1; d_gene: NA; CDR3nt: TGTGCCAGCAGCCCAGATGTTGTCGCAAATGAGCAGTTCTTC; CDR3aa: CASSPDVVANEQFF
abundance: NA; v_gene: TRBV6-6; j_gene: TRBJ1-1; d_gene: TRBD1; CDR3nt: TGTGCCAGCAGTTATGCTGAGGGCAGGGGGGATCGAGCTTTCTTT; CDR3aa: CASSYAEGRGDRAFF
abundance: NA; v_gene: TRBV12-5; j_gene: TRBJ1-2; d_gene: TRBD1; CDR3nt: TGTGCTAGTGGGAGAGACAGGGGCTATGGCTACACCTTC; CDR3aa: CASGRDRGYGYTF
abundance: NA; v_gene: TRBV24-1; j_gene: TRBJ2-1; d_gene: TRBD2; CDR3nt: TGTGCCACCAGTGATCTGGCGGGGGGAAAGTTCTTC; CDR3aa: CATSDLAGGKFF
abundance: NA; v_gene: TRBV30; j_gene: TRBJ2-1; d_gene: TRBD2; CDR3nt: TGTGCCTGGGGTCGACTAGCGGGCAATGAGCAGTTCTTC; CDR3aa: CAWGRLAGNEQFF
abundance: few; v_gene: TRBV20-1; j_gene: TRBJ2-5; d_gene: NA; CDR3nt: TGCAGTGCTTCCGGGGAGGAGACCCAGTACTTC; CDR3aa: CSASGEETQYF
abundance: once; v_gene: TRBV11-1; j_gene: TRBJ1-5; d_gene: TRBD1; CDR3nt: TGTGCCAGCAGTCTATACCGGGACAGGGAGGGAGGCTTTAGCAATCAGCCCCAGCATTTT; CDR3aa: CASSLYRDREGGFSNQPQHF
abundance: NA; v_gene: TRBV20-1; j_gene: TRBJ1-6; d_gene: TRBD1; CDR3nt: TGCAGTGCAACCCGCAGGGCCCCGGGACAGGGGGCCCACTTCTATAATTCACCCCTCCACTTT; CDR3aa: CSATRRAPGQGAHFYNSPLHF
abundance: NA; v_gene: TRBV3-1; j_gene: TRBJ2-7; d_gene: TRBD2; CDR3nt: TGTGCCAGCAGCCCCCAGCTCGGGACTAGCGGGAACGAGCAGTACTTC; CDR3aa: CASSPQLGTSGNEQYF
abundance: NA; v_gene: TRBV20-1; j_gene: TRBJ1-1; d_gene: NA; CDR3nt: TGCAGTGCTAGAAGACAGGCTGAAGCTTTCTTT; CDR3aa: CSARRQAEAFF
abundance: NA; v_gene: TRBV30; j_gene: TRBJ1-1; d_gene: NA; CDR3nt: TGTGCCTGGAGGGTTGGGCTGATGGACACTGAAGCTTTCTTT; CDR3aa: CAWRVGLMDTEAFF
abundance: NA; v_gene: TRBV20-1; j_gene: TRBJ2-3; d_gene: TRBD2; CDR3nt: TGCAGTGCCGCCACACAGACTAGCGGGGGGACAGATACGCAGTATTTT; CDR3aa: CSAATQTSGGTDTQYF
abundance: NA; v_gene: TRBV7-9; j_gene: TRBJ2-7; d_gene: TRBD1; CDR3nt: TGTGCCAGCAGCCAGGGACAGGGGAAGTCCTACGAGCAGTACTTC; CDR3aa: CASSQGQGKSYEQYF
abundance: NA; v_gene: TRBV3-1; j_gene: TRBJ2-5; d_gene: TRBD1; CDR3nt: TGTGCCAGCAGCCGTCGACAGGGCAAAGAGACCCAGTACTTC; CDR3aa: CASSRRQGKETQYF
abundance: few; v_gene: TRBV19; j_gene: TRBJ1-2; d_gene: TRBD1; CDR3nt: TGTGCCAGTAGACCGGGACAGGGAAACTATGGCTACACCTTC; CDR3aa: CASRPGQGNYGYTF
abundance: NA; v_gene: TRBV9; j_gene: TRBJ2-3; d_gene: NA; CDR3nt: TGTGCCAGCAGCGTAGTTAACACAGATACGCAGTATTTT; CDR3aa: CASSVVNTDTQYF
abundance: NA; v_gene: TRBV7-9; j_gene: TRBJ1-2; d_gene: TRBD1; CDR3nt: TGTGCCAGCAGCTCCCCCCGTTCAGGACAGGGAGGGCCTTGGAGTGGCTACACCTTC; CDR3aa: CASSSPRSGQGGPWSGYTF
abundance: NA; v_gene: TRBV27; j_gene: TRBJ2-1; d_gene: NA; CDR3nt: TGTGCCAGCAGTCCGATGGGTGTGATTGTTAGTTTTAGCGAGCAGTTCTTC; CDR3aa: CASSPMGVIVSFSEQFF
abundance: NA; v_gene: TRBV30; j_gene: TRBJ1-2; d_gene: NA; CDR3nt: TGTGCCTGGAGTGTGAGGGTCCAGGGCTACGACACCTTC; CDR3aa: CAWSVRVQGYDTF
abundance: NA; v_gene: TRBV5-4; j_gene: TRBJ2-7; d_gene: NA; CDR3nt: TGTGCCAGCAGCTTGGCTCGGGTTAGCGGTGGGGAGCAGTACTTC; CDR3aa: CASSLARVSGGEQYF
abundance: once; v_gene: TRBV20-1; j_gene: TRBJ1-5; d_gene: NA; CDR3nt: TGCAGTGCTGGCTTGCCCCAGCATTTT; CDR3aa: CSAGLPQHF
abundance: NA; v_gene: TRBV3-1; j_gene: TRBJ1-1; d_gene: NA; CDR3nt: TGTGCCAGCAGCCTTTTAAGACAGACTGAAGCTTTCTTT; CDR3aa: CASSLLRQTEAFF
abundance: NA; v_gene: TRBV9; j_gene: TRBJ2-1; d_gene: NA; CDR3nt: TGTGCCAGCAGCCCGGTGGACGGCCCCTCCTACAATGAGCAGTTCTTC; CDR3aa: CASSPVDGPSYNEQFF
abundance: NA; v_gene: TRBV7-2; j_gene: TRBJ2-2; d_gene: TRBD1; CDR3nt: TGTGCCAGCAGCTTGCCGGACAGGGCGAACACCGGGGAGCTGTTTTTT; CDR3aa: CASSLPDRANTGELFF
abundance: NA; v_gene: TRBV23-1; j_gene: TRBJ1-1; d_gene: NA; CDR3nt: TGCGCCAGCAGGTATTACAGGGTAGATGGGGCGAGGAACACTGAAGCTTTCTTT; CDR3aa: CASRYYRVDGARNTEAFF
abundance: NA; v_gene: TRBV5-6; j_gene: TRBJ2-7; d_gene: TRBD2; CDR3nt: TGTGCCAGCAGCCGAGGGACCGGGGGGTTCTACGAGCAGTACTTC; CDR3aa: CASSRGTGGFYEQYF
abundance: NA; v_gene: TRBV20-1; j_gene: TRBJ1-1; d_gene: TRBD1; CDR3nt: TGCAGTGCTATTTCCCCCACAGGGGTTGGGACTGAAGCTTTCTTT; CDR3aa: CSAISPTGVGTEAFF
abundance: once; v_gene: TRBV29-1; j_gene: TRBJ2-5; d_gene: TRBD2; CDR3nt: TGCAGCGTTGGGACTAGCGGGGGGGCAGAGACCCAGTACTTC; CDR3aa: CSVGTSGGAETQYF
abundance: NA; v_gene: TRBV7-2; j_gene: TRBJ2-5; d_gene: NA; CDR3nt: TGTGCCAGCAGCTTTCCTTACCAAGAGACCCAGTACTTC; CDR3aa: CASSFPYQETQYF
abundance: NA; v_gene: TRBV6-5; j_gene: TRBJ2-2; d_gene: NA; CDR3nt: TGTGCCAGCAGAAAAGGACACTACACCGGGGAGCTGTTTTTT; CDR3aa: CASRKGHYTGELFF
abundance: NA; v_gene: TRBV12-3/TRBV12-4; j_gene: TRBJ2-1; d_gene: NA; CDR3nt: TGTGCCAGCAGTTTAGTGGGTGAGCAGTTCTTC; CDR3aa: CASSLVGEQFF
abundance: NA; v_gene: TRBV12-3/TRBV12-4; j_gene: TRBJ2-7; d_gene: NA; CDR3nt: TGTGCCAGCAGTCCCGGGACACTCCACGAGCAGTACTTC; CDR3aa: CASSPGTLHEQYF
abundance: NA; v_gene: TRBV12-3/TRBV12-4; j_gene: TRBJ2-1; d_gene: NA; CDR3nt: TGTGCCAGCAGTTTCCGGAATGAGCAGTTCTTC; CDR3aa: CASSFRNEQFF
abundance: NA; v_gene: TRBV3-1; j_gene: TRBJ1-2; d_gene: NA; CDR3nt: TGTGCCAGCACCACGAGGACTGACGGCTACACCTTC; CDR3aa: CASTTRTDGYTF